The sequence of this TCR beta chain was determined in a study of blood T cell repertoires in COVID-19. Study details: Some COVID-19 samples were acute and others convalescent; all came from the United States, Italy and Spain. T cells, B-cell-depleted T cells, or PBMCs supplied cDNA or gDNA.

Germline lookup yields CDR1 SGHTS and CDR2 YDEGEE. V was clipped by 4 bases and J by 4 bases, with 15 bases between them. The CDR3 extends over 15 amino acids. Participant age was about 18 to 89 years, and participants resided in fewer than 30 US areas. Donors in Cohort 3 counted as recovered after two negative PCRs, clearance, or symptom resolution. Profiling relied on immunoSEQ multiplex PCR, and the TCRdb table lists in-frame clones only, not all of them. Of about 500,000 clones listed, 75% to 90% are singletons. The source material was PBMCs or T cells enriched from blood (not recorded which). This receptor was obtained from a woman between 18 and 30 years old who had recovered from COVID-19. J is TRBJ1-5 and V is TRBV5-8; TRBD1 is a possible D gene (5 bases). CDR3 nucleotide sequence: TGTGCCAGCAGCGTAGAGTACGCAGGGAATCAGCCCCAGCATTTT. Protein sequence: CASSVEYAGNQPQHF.